These T cell receptor beta chains were read from a single sample in a study of blood T cell repertoires in COVID-19. Sequencing used immunoSEQ multiplex PCR; TCRdb keeps in-frame clones, though not all of them. The repertoire holds 300,000 to 400,000 clones, with around 90% as singletons. Material for sequencing was PBMCs or T cells enriched from blood (not recorded which). The receptors were sampled from a man between 25 and 39 years old who had recovered from COVID-19. CDR3s include the opening cysteine and the closing phenylalanine or tryptophan. D genes are given only for firm matches. Clone sizes are given selectively: once, few, many, or a class where the clone is expanded.

v_gene	abundance	d_gene	j_gene	CDR3nt	CDR3aa
TRBV18	NA	NA	TRBJ1-1	TGTGCCAGCTCACCAGTCTTGGCTTTAAAAATGAACACTGAAGCTTTCTTT	CASSPVLALKMNTEAFF
TRBV4-1	few	TRBD2	TRBJ2-7	TGCGCCAGCAGCCAACTAAGCGGGGGAGCTGGAAACGAGCAGTACTTC	CASSQLSGGAGNEQYF
TRBV7-8	NA	TRBD1	TRBJ2-3	TGTGCCAGCAGTACGACAGGGCCCCCACACACAGATACGCAGTATTTT	CASSTTGPPHTDTQYF
TRBV25-1	NA	TRBD1	TRBJ1-5	TGTGCCAGCAGCCCAACTCTTAGCCGGGACAGGTTAAATCAGCCCCAGCATTTT	CASSPTLSRDRLNQPQHF
TRBV6-5	NA	TRBD1	TRBJ1-5	TGTGCCAGCAGGGCAGGGGGCGAGGGAAACCAGCCCCAGCATTTT	CASRAGGEGNQPQHF
TRBV21-1	NA	NA	TRBJ2-2	TGTGCCAGCATCCCACTGGGGCAACACACCGGGGAGCTGTTTTTT	CASIPLGQHTGELFF
TRBV7-9	NA	TRBD1	TRBJ1-4	TGTGCCAGCAGCTTCTCCGGGACAGCCAATGAAAAACTGTTTTTT	CASSFSGTANEKLFF
TRBV30	NA	NA	TRBJ1-3	TGTGCCTGGAGCCCCACGAGGGTGTCAAACTCTGGAAACACCATATATTTT	CAWSPTRVSNSGNTIYF
TRBV10-3	NA	TRBD2	TRBJ2-5	TGTGCCATAGCGGATCTAGCGGGGGATAAGACCCAGTACTTC	CAIADLAGDKTQYF
TRBV9	NA	TRBD1	TRBJ2-2	TGTGCCAGCAGCGTAGGACAGGGGCGGACCGGGGAGCTGTTTTTT	CASSVGQGRTGELFF
TRBV20-1	NA	TRBD1	TRBJ2-1	TGCAGTGCTAGTGGGACAGGGGGGCCCTACAATGAGCAGTTCTTC	CSASGTGGPYNEQFF
TRBV6-5	NA	NA	TRBJ1-5	TGTGCCAGCAGGAGCCAATCGGGTCAGCCCCAGCATTTT	CASRSQSGQPQHF
TRBV28	NA	NA	TRBJ1-1	TGTGCCAGCAGTTTATCCATATCGTTACAGGGATTGAACACTGAAGCTTTCTTT	CASSLSISLQGLNTEAFF
TRBV7-9	NA	TRBD2	TRBJ2-7	TGTGCCAGCACCCGGACGGGGGGATACGAGCAGTACTTC	CASTRTGGYEQYF
TRBV27	NA	TRBD1	TRBJ1-2	TGTGCCAGCAGCGGACAGGGGAGGCTCGGCTACACCTTC	CASSGQGRLGYTF
TRBV5-1	NA	TRBD1	TRBJ1-2	TGCGCCAGCAGCTTGGAACATGGACAGGGGGTCTATGGCTACACCTTC	CASSLEHGQGVYGYTF
TRBV7-8	NA	TRBD2	TRBJ2-7	TGTGCCAGCAGCTGGACTAGCGGGGGCTCCTACGAGCAGTACTTC	CASSWTSGGSYEQYF
TRBV5-1	NA	NA	TRBJ1-5	TGCGCCAGCAGCTTGTCCGGGTTTGATCAGCCCCAGCATTTT	CASSLSGFDQPQHF
TRBV29-1	NA	NA	TRBJ2-5	TGCAGCGTCGACGGTTTAGACTACCAAGAGACCCAGTACTTC	CSVDGLDYQETQYF
TRBV7-9	NA	NA	TRBJ1-2	TGTGCCAGCACTAGAACAGGAGCCTATGGCTACACCTTC	CASTRTGAYGYTF
TRBV3-1/TRBV3-2	once	TRBD1	TRBJ2-5	TGTGCCAGCAGCCAAACCCAGACAGGGGGGGGGACCCAGTACTTC	CASSQTQTGGGTQYF
TRBV18	NA	NA	TRBJ2-2	TGTGCCAGCTCACCGATACGACAGAACACCGGGGAGCTGTTTTTT	CASSPIRQNTGELFF
TRBV14	NA	NA	TRBJ2-2	TGTGCCAGCAGCCCCTCCGCGGGAAACACCGGGGAGCTGTTTTTT	CASSPSAGNTGELFF
TRBV7-8	once	NA	TRBJ1-2	TGTGCCAGCAGCTTAAAAACGGGGGAGGACTATGGCTACACCTTC	CASSLKTGEDYGYTF
TRBV28	NA	NA	TRBJ1-5	TGTGCCAGCAGTTATGTTCTAACACCCGTTAGCAATAGCAATCAGCCCCAGCATTTT	CASSYVLTPVSNSNQPQHF
TRBV9	NA	TRBD2	TRBJ2-6	TGTGCCAGCAGCGTAGCTGGGGTCGCGGGAGTTGGGGCCAACGTCCTGACTTTC	CASSVAGVAGVGANVLTF
TRBV3-1/TRBV3-2	NA	NA	TRBJ1-1	TGTGCCAGCAGCCAAGAAGGAGGGATGAACACTGAAGCTTTCTTT	CASSQEGGMNTEAFF
TRBV9	NA	NA	TRBJ2-4	TGTGCCAGCAGCTCAGGGGTTGTTTTAGAATTC	CASSSGVVLEF
TRBV5-4	NA	TRBD1	TRBJ1-6	TGTGCCAGCAGCAACCGACAGGGAGGCAATTCACCCCTCCACTTT	CASSNRQGGNSPLHF
TRBV19	NA	TRBD1	TRBJ1-3	TGTGCCAGTAGCGGGACAGGACGTTTTGGCATATATTTT	CASSGTGRFGIYF
TRBV11-1	NA	TRBD1	TRBJ2-7	TGTGCCAGCAGCTCGACAGGGGGCGGCGAGCAGTACTTC	CASSSTGGGEQYF
TRBV3-1/TRBV3-2	NA	TRBD2	TRBJ2-3	TGTGCCAGCAGCCCAAGCGGGGGTACGCAGTATTTT	CASSPSGGTQYF
TRBV7-8	NA	NA	TRBJ2-7	TGTGCCAGCAGCTTAGTGGTGGAGAGCTCCTACGAGCAGTACTTC	CASSLVVESSYEQYF
TRBV12-3/TRBV12-4	NA	TRBD1	TRBJ1-4	TGTGCCAGCAGCCGGGGACAGGGAGTGTTTTTT	CASSRGQGVFF
TRBV6-1	NA	NA	TRBJ1-4	TGTGCCAGCAGTGAGGTCCACCGGGGGGAGGAAAAACTGTTTTTT	CASSEVHRGEEKLFF
TRBV18	NA	TRBD1	TRBJ1-6	TGTGCCAGCTCACCGGGGACAGGCCGGAATAATTCACCCCTCCACTTT	CASSPGTGRNNSPLHF